Below are 18 T cell receptor beta chains sequenced from a single sample in a study of T-cell reconstitution after alpha-beta-depleted transplantation in children. Molecular barcoding with unique molecular identifiers was used for the TCRbeta library. TCRdb called the PCR reads again in MiXCR, with one record for every CDR3 protein. The sample contains some 190,000 distinct CDR3 sequences, 11% of which appear only once. The specimen comprised PBMCs, sampled before TCRalphabeta/CD19-depleted stem cell transplant. Receptor source: a boy aged 2 to 9 with acute myeloid leukemia, due to receive a stem cell transplant.

This clonotype was recorded at least ten times. The chain carries TRBV3-1 and TRBJ1-4; D possibly corresponds to TRBD1 (5 bases). Germline V gives CDR1 LGHDT, CDR2 YNNKEL (reference sequence). The CDR3 runs 18 residues. With 0 bases removed from V and 6 bases from J, the gap between germline ends came to 20 bases. The CDR3 loop reads CASSQDYLGGSLHEKLFF. The CDR3 DNA is TGTGCCAGCAGCCAAGATTACCTCGGGGGGAGTTTACATGAAAAACTGTTTTTT.

This clonotype was seen at least ten times. The V gene is TRBV12-3 or TRBV12-4, the J gene TRBJ2-5; 15 bases match TRBD2. Trimming cost V 4 bases and J 5 bases; bases outside gene matches: 5. CDR3 length: 16 amino acids. The CDR3 region is CASSSGLAGGWETQYF. The CDR3 DNA follows: TGTGCCAGCAGTTCCGGACTAGCGGGAGGGTGGGAGACCCAGTACTTC.

This clonotype appeared many times. V and J are TRBV7-9 and TRBJ2-7; the D gene is possibly TRBD1 (5 bases). The CDR3 is made up of 16 amino acids. The V gene lost 2 bases and the J gene lost 3 bases, with 17 bases spanning the gap. CDR1 and CDR2 from the germline V gene are SEHNR and FQNEAQ (reference sequence). CDR3 amino acids: CASSLSGGVQDYEQYF. Here the CDR3 DNA reads TGTGCCAGCAGCTTATCAGGTGGCGTACAGGACTACGAGCAGTACTTC.

This clonotype has ten or more counts. V and J are TRBV27 and TRBJ1-1; TRBD1 aligns across 8 bases. The CDR3 loop spans 17 amino acids. V lost 5 bases to trimming and J lost 0 bases; unmatched junction nucleotides: 11. Germline V gene lookup returns CDR1 MNHEY and CDR2 SMNVEV (reference sequence). CDR3 in DNA: TGTGCCAGCAGTGAGAGGCGTCGGACAGGGTTGAACACTGAAGCTTTCTTT. Protein: CASSERRRTGLNTEAFF.

This clonotype was recorded many times. CDR3 protein: CASSQGFYQPQHF. As DNA, the CDR3 is TGTGCCAGCAGTCAGGGGTTTTATCAGCCCCAGCATTTT. The chain carries TRBV27 and TRBJ1-5; a weak D match, TRBD1 (6 bases). The CDR3 totals 13 residues. Per the germline V gene, CDR1 is MNHEY and CDR2 is SMNVEV (reference sequence). V was cut by 5 bases and J by 5 bases, with 10 bases left in between.

This clonotype has ten or more counts. The chain is built from TRBV4-1 and TRBJ2-7; D is perhaps TRBD1 (6 bases). The V and J ends lost 3 bases and 3 bases respectively, with 15 bases between them. The CDR3 spans 15 residues. Germline loops: CDR1 MGHRA, CDR2 YSYEKL. CDR3 sequence (DNA): TGCGCCAGCAGCCAGGTGGCTGGGGGCCACTACGAGCAGTACGTC. Encoded protein: CASSQVAGGHYEQYV.

This clonotype was seen at least ten times. The chain employs TRBV7-3 and TRBJ2-2, with D perhaps given as TRBD1 or TRBD2 (6 bases each). Trimming stripped 3 bases from V and 5 bases from J, with 13 bases between. The germline gives CDR1 SGHTA, CDR2 FQGTGA. The CDR3 is made up of 15 amino acids. The CDR3 coding sequence is TGTGCCAGCAGCTTCCGGCTAGGGGGGACCGGGGAGCTGTTTTTT. Translating gives CASSFRLGGTGELFF. The variable domain in full, completed from reference TRBV7-3 and TRBJ2-2, reads GAGVSQTPSNKVTEKGKYVELRCDPISGHTALYWYRQSLGQGPEFLIYFQGTGAADDSGLPNDRFFAVRPEGSVSTLKIQRTERGDSAVYLCASSFRLGGTGELFFGEGSRLTVL.

This clonotype was counted a single time. A read error may explain this, as a much larger clone is one base away. The V gene is TRBV20-1, the J gene TRBJ2-5; D is uncertain. Germline V gene sequence: CDR1 DFQATT, CDR2 SNEGSKA (reference sequence). V lost 0 bases and J 5 bases, leaving 19 bases between the germline ends. The CDR3 consists of 16 residues. The CDR3 DNA sequence: TGCAGTGCTAGAGACCCTAACCGTAGGAGAGGCGAGACCCAGTACTTC. Translation gives CSARDPNRRRGETQYF.

The genes are TRBV4-1 and TRBJ1-2, with 7 positions matching TRBD1. The V segment lost 1 base and the J segment 4 bases; nucleotides outside the gene matches: 18. Germline CDR1 MGHRA, CDR2 YSYEKL. The CDR3 extends over 19 amino acids. Written as DNA, the CDR3 is TGCGCCAGCAGCCAAGGGGGGGAGACAGGGTATCTCTCGGGCTATGGCTACACCTTC. This translates into CASSQGGETGYLSGYGYTF.

This clonotype was found a few times. The rearrangement joins TRBV5-1 to TRBJ2-1, with D tentatively TRBD1 (6 bases). The V gene lost 4 bases and the J gene lost 0 bases, with 14 bases spanning the gap. The germline V gene encodes CDR1 SGHRS and CDR2 YFSETQ. This CDR3 contains 16 residues. In nucleotides, the CDR3 is TGCGCCAGCAGCCTTCGGGACATCGTCTCCTACAATGAGCAGTTCTTC. Protein sequence: CASSLRDIVSYNEQFF. Drawing the rest from reference TRBV5-1 and TRBJ2-1, the complete variable domain is KAGVTQTPRYLIKTRGQQVTLSCSPISGHRSVSWYQQTPGQGLQFLFEYFSETQRNKGNFPGRFSGRQFSNSRSEMNVSTLELGDSALYLCASSLRDIVSYNEQFFGPGTRLTVL.

This clonotype was seen repeatedly, ten times or more. The chain links TRBV20-1 to TRBJ2-5; 11 nucleotides match TRBD2. Trimming cost V 6 bases and J 1 base; bases outside gene matches: 10. This CDR3 spans 16 amino acids. Germline CDR1 DFQATT, CDR2 SNEGSKA (reference sequence). In DNA form, the CDR3 reads TGCAGTGCCTCTTCTACTAGCGGGGGCTTCCAAGAGACCCAGTACTTC. This encodes CSASSTSGGFQETQYF.

This clonotype was detected ten times or more. The chain has TRBV25-1 and TRBJ2-1; no firm D call. This CDR3 is 18 amino acids long. Trimming cost V 2 bases and J 4 bases, with 21 bases left between them. The germline V gene has CDR1 MGHDK and CDR2 SYGVNS. The CDR3 loop is CASSEGPFRAKGYNEQFF. In DNA, the CDR3 is TGTGCCAGCAGTGAAGGTCCCTTCAGAGCGAAGGGTTACAATGAGCAGTTCTTC.

This clonotype was recorded many times. The chain is built from TRBV10-3 and TRBJ2-3; 7 nucleotides agree with TRBD2. In germline, CDR1 is ENHRY, CDR2 SYGVKD. V lost 11 bases to trimming and J lost 2 bases; unmatched junction nucleotides: 4. The CDR3 length is 12 residues. The CDR3 DNA reads TGTGCCTCTCGGGGGGACACAGATACGCAGTATTTT. Its translation: CASRGDTDTQYF.

This clonotype was recorded at least ten times. V gene TRBV9 combines with J gene TRBJ1-3, with 7 positions matching TRBD1. This CDR3 comprises 14 residues. V lost 2 bases and J lost 4; bases outside the gene matches: 3. CDR1 is SGDLS, CDR2 YYNGEE, per germline. The CDR3 coding sequence is TGTGCCAGCAGCGTTGGGACAGCCGGAAACACCATATATTTT. Translation gives CASSVGTAGNTIYF.

The sample holds many counts of this clonotype. This chain uses TRBV7-9 with TRBJ2-1; possibly TRBD1 or TRBD2 for D (6 bases each). The CDR3 spans 15 residues. Between the trimmed V and J ends, which lost 7 bases and 3 bases, there was a span of 16 bases. CDR1 and CDR2 (germline): SEHNR, FQNEAQ (reference sequence). The CDR3 DNA is TGTGCCAGCATGATGGGCGGGGACATCTACAATGAGCAGTTCTTC. This sequence encodes CASMMGGDIYNEQFF.

This clonotype was observed at least ten times. V usage is TRBV20-1 and J usage is TRBJ1-1, with a possible D match to TRBD1 (5 bases). The CDR3 sequence is 15 residues long. V gave up 0 bases and J gave up 8 bases, with 19 bases separating them. The V gene's germline CDR1 is DFQATT and CDR2 SNEGSKA (reference sequence). The CDR3 nucleotides are TGCAGTGCTAGAGATTCGGGGGGAATCGGACGGGAAGCTTTCTTT. This gives the protein CSARDSGGIGREAFF.

This clonotype was counted many times. CDR3 nucleotide sequence: TGTGCCAGCAGTTTAGGGACAGGAGAGACCCAGTACTTC. Encoded protein: CASSLGTGETQYF. V is TRBV27 and J is TRBJ2-5; 8 bases map to TRBD1. This CDR3 region has 13 residues. Germline lookup yields CDR1 MNHEY and CDR2 SMNVEV (reference sequence). Germline trimming cut 2 bases from V and 4 bases from J; bases unmatched to any gene: 0.

This clonotype was seen ten or more times. This chain links TRBV4-1 with TRBJ2-3, with D perhaps being TRBD1 or TRBD2 (6 bases each). This CDR3 spans 14 amino acids. Trimming removed 8 bases from V and 2 bases from J, with 14 bases in between. Germline CDR1 and CDR2: MGHRA and YSYEKL. In nucleotides, the CDR3 is TGCGCCAGCGCTGGGGGGCCCTCCACAGATACGCAGTATTTT. Its translation: CASAGGPSTDTQYF.